These 17 T cell receptor beta chains were all obtained from the same sample, sequenced in a study of T cell responses to AZD1222 COVID-19 vaccine. Assay: immunoSEQ multiplex PCR; the TCRdb copy retains only in-frame clones and omits some. The table shows tens of thousands of clones, with around nine tenths occurring only once. Sequenced here: peripheral blood, sampled on day 0 of AZD1222 vaccination. The origin of the receptors is an adult in good health.

A note on this clone: One end of the junction does not line up with germline, which may come from a read error. The gene calls are TRBV18 and TRBJ2-2; 8 bases align to TRBD2. CDR3 size: 17 residues. Per germline, CDR1 KGHSH and CDR2 LQKENI. The DNA for the CDR3 is TGTGCCAGCCCACCCATCCGGGAGGGCCTAGGAACCGGGGAGCTGTTTTTT. Its translation is CASPPIREGLGTGELFF.

The CDR3, as DNA: TGTGCCAGCAGCCCAACTAGTTTGAGGCTGTTCTTC. This codes for CASSPTSLRLFF. J is TRBJ2-1 and V is TRBV7-8; a weak D match, TRBD2 (5 bases). Trimming pared 5 bases from V and 15 bases from J, leaving 17 bases between. Germline loops: CDR1 SGHVS, CDR2 FQNEAQ. The CDR3 totals 12 residues.

The chain carries TRBV7-8 and TRBJ2-7, with 10 bases identical to TRBD2. V lost 1 base, J lost 8 bases, and 11 bases stayed unmatched. The CDR3 has 16 residues. Germline values: CDR1 SGHVS, CDR2 FQNEAQ. The CDR3 DNA follows: TGTGCCAGCAGCTTAGTTTCCATAGCGGGAGGATCTAAGCAGTACTTC. It translates to CASSLVSIAGGSKQYF.

Here the CDR3 DNA reads TGCGCCAGCAGCTTGAACCGACAGGCAAACTATGGCTACACCTTC. The encoded protein is CASSLNRQANYGYTF. The chain has TRBV5-1 and TRBJ1-2; tentative D call: TRBD1 (6 bases). Trimming cost V 1 base and J 2 bases, with 12 bases left between them. CDR3 size: 15 residues. Germline CDR1 and CDR2: SGHRS and YFSETQ.

The V call is TRBV27, the J call TRBJ2-1, with 8 nucleotides matching TRBD1. V gave up 5 bases and J gave up 1 base; unmatched junction bases: 7. The CDR3 extends over 16 amino acids. CDR1 is MNHEY and CDR2 is SMNVEV in the germline V gene (reference sequence). CDR3 loop: CASSPGGTGSYNEQFF. The CDR3 region has the DNA TGTGCCAGCAGTCCCGGTGGGACAGGATCCTACAATGAGCAGTTCTTC.

The chain carries TRBV19 and TRBJ1-2; D is perhaps TRBD1 (6 bases). This CDR3 has 13 amino acids. The ends were cut back, 5 bases at V and 5 bases at J, with 12 bases in the middle. The germline V gene has CDR1 LNHDA and CDR2 SQIVND (reference sequence). The CDR3 DNA reads as TGTGCCAGTAGTTGGACAGTCGAGTATGGCTACACCTTC. Translating it yields CASSWTVEYGYTF.

Notes on this clone: Because the CDR3 is missing its conserved closing phenylalanine or tryptophan, this is likely a read error. V gene TRBV7-9 combines with J gene TRBJ1-1; possibly TRBD1 for D (6 bases). The CDR3 sequence is 17 residues long. V was trimmed by 4 bases and J by 3 bases, leaving 21 bases between them. CDR1 is SEHNR, CDR2 FQNEAQ, per germline (reference sequence). DNA for the CDR3: TGTGCCAGCAGCTCCCCGCCTACAGGGCCCCTTTACACTGAAGCTTTCCTT. Translating it yields CASSSPPTGPLYTEAFL.

This chain joins TRBV7-8 and TRBJ2-4; D uncertain. The CDR3 contains 12 residues. Germline V gene lookup returns CDR1 SGHVS and CDR2 FQNEAQ. V was shortened by 5 bases and J by 8 bases, with 10 bases between the two germline ends. CDR3 in amino acids: CASSAMQDIQYF. As DNA, the CDR3 is TGTGCCAGCAGCGCTATGCAGGACATTCAGTACTTC.

The V call is TRBV5-1, the J call TRBJ1-2; the D is unclear. Germline CDR1 SGHRS, CDR2 YFSETQ. This CDR3 is built from 14 residues. V lost 4 bases to trimming and J lost 0 bases, with 10 bases between them. The CDR3 DNA follows: TGCGCCAGCAGCCCCGCCGGTCCTAACTATGGCTACACCTTC. Its translation: CASSPAGPNYGYTF.

V gene TRBV7-2 combines with J gene TRBJ1-1; unclear D gene. The CDR3 is 11 amino acids. The V end lost 5 bases, the J end lost 2 bases, and 3 bases lay between the germline ends. The germline CDR1 and CDR2 sequences are SGHTA and FQGNSA. CDR3 region: CASSLNTEAFF. The CDR3 DNA sequence: TGTGCCAGCAGCCTAAACACTGAAGCTTTCTTT.

The chain recombines TRBV6-4 with TRBJ1-1; weak D call: TRBD1 (5 bases). Germline loops: CDR1 MRHNA, CDR2 SNTAGT. This CDR3 contains 12 residues. Between the trimmed V and J ends, which lost 6 bases and 5 bases, there was a span of 10 bases. The CDR3 sequence is CASRAGWTEAFF. For the CDR3, the DNA is TGTGCCAGCAGGGCAGGGTGGACTGAAGCTTTCTTT.

The chain couples TRBV19 to TRBJ2-7, with D hard to call. In germline, CDR1 is LNHDA, CDR2 SQIVND (reference sequence). Trimming shortened V by 3 bases and J by 6 bases, and 12 bases separated the two germline ends. The length of the CDR3 is 13 residues. The CDR3, as DNA: TGTGCCAGTAGTATTGGTGTGGCCGGCGAGCAGTACTTC. Amino acids: CASSIGVAGEQYF.

The CDR3 loop is CASSPRQVDTGELFF. The CDR3 nucleotides read TGTGCCAGCTCCCCGAGGCAGGTGGACACCGGGGAGCTGTTTTTT. This sequence joins TRBV18 and TRBJ2-2; no firm D call. Between the trimmed V and J ends, which lost 6 bases and 3 bases, there was a span of 14 bases. Germline CDR1 is KGHSH and CDR2 is LQKENI. This CDR3 is built from 15 residues. Using reference TRBV18 and TRBJ2-2 for the parts outside the CDR3, the full variable domain is NAGVMQNPRHLVRRRGQEARLRCSPMKGHSHVYWYRQLPEEGLKFMVYLQKENIIDESGMPKERFSAEFPKEGPSILRIQQVVRGDSAAYFCASSPRQVDTGELFFGEGSRLTVL.

The chain links TRBV19 to TRBJ1-5; 7 bases are shared with TRBD1. Germline CDR1 is LNHDA and CDR2 is SQIVND (reference sequence). J gave up 7 bases and V 6 bases, and 3 bases lay outside the gene matches. CDR3 length equals 12 residues. CDR3 loop: CASREGQQPQHF. As DNA, the CDR3 is TGTGCCAGTAGGGAGGGACAGCAGCCCCAGCATTTT.

The chain combines TRBV19 with TRBJ2-1; D unresolved. Trimming stripped 7 bases from V and 0 bases from J, with 10 bases between. The CDR3 consists of 14 residues. Germline V gives CDR1 LNHDA, CDR2 SQIVND (reference sequence). The CDR3 sequence: CASNRQLSYNEQFF. CDR3 bases: TGTGCCAGTAATAGGCAACTCTCCTACAATGAGCAGTTCTTC. The full variable domain, completed using reference TRBV19 and TRBJ2-1, is DGGITQSPKYLFRKEGQNVTLSCEQNLNHDAMYWYRQDPGQGLRLIYYSQIVNDFQKGDIAEGYSVSREKKESFPLTVTSAQKNPTAFYLCASNRQLSYNEQFFGPGTRLTVL.

The V call is TRBV6-2 or TRBV6-3, the J call TRBJ1-2; TRBD1 is a possible D gene (5 bases). Germline values: CDR1 MNHEY, CDR2 SVGEGT. The CDR3 runs to 15 residues. V lost 0 bases and J lost 6, with 14 bases in between. CDR3 residues: CASSYSAGIGDGYTF. The CDR3 DNA reads as TGTGCCAGCAGTTACTCGGCAGGGATCGGCGATGGCTACACCTTC.

This rearrangement joins TRBV2 to TRBJ1-5, with 8 bases aligning to TRBD1. The CDR3 spans 16 residues. J was trimmed by 6 bases and V by 3 bases; bases with no gene match: 10. Germline V gives CDR1 SNHLY, CDR2 FYNNEI. The CDR3 nucleotides are TGTGCCAGCAGTGATGATCCCGGACAGGGAAGTCAGCCCCAGCATTTT. Protein product: CASSDDPGQGSQPQHF.